This T cell receptor beta chain originates from a study of a mutant IDH1 vaccine in newly diagnosed glioma. Across the study: The study gave patients eight vaccinations in weeks 1, 3, 5, 7, 11, 15, 19, 23. Previous treatment comprised radiotherapy, temozolomide, or both, mostly both. Vaccines were first given 4-6 weeks after radiotherapy alone, or with temozolomide cycles. Overall study results and limits: Immune responses arising from the vaccine appeared in approximately 92% of patients.

Repertoires were generated with immunoSEQ multiplex PCR, while TCRdb's copy carries only in-frame clones and drops some. The sample has some 120,000 clones, roughly 75% seen once. Note on this clone: Its target is unknown. This sample includes further DNA sequences coding for the same CDR3.

As to time point: week 11, during vaccination. It was 300 ug of mutant IDH1 20-mer peptide that made up each vaccine dose, given with topical imiquimod. The CDR3 totals 11 residues. V lost 1 base and J lost 3, with 2 bases in between. Germline V CDR1 and CDR2: DFQATT, SNEGSKA (reference sequence). This chain joins TRBV20-1 and TRBJ2-3; D unclear. This sequence was found in a man between 35 and 55 years old with glioma. Sequenced material: PBMCs, taken from a glioma patient whose treatment included an IDH1 peptide vaccine. The CDR3 DNA reads as TGCAGTGCTAGAGGTACAGATACGCAGTATTTT. This encodes CSARGTDTQYF.